This T cell receptor beta chain was identified during a study of chemoradiotherapy in HPV16-positive cancers. Overall study: Functional T-cell assays on a couple of HPV16-positive patients' cells defined candidate HPV-specific clones and common TCR motifs.

Study observations and caveats: The functional HPV-specific definition rests on just a couple of HPV16-positive patients. Better recurrence-free survival went with HPV-responsive T-cell expansion in HPV16-positive patients. Candidate HPV-specific clones and E7-related TCR motifs grew in tumor during treatment.

Between the trimmed V and J ends, which lost 0 bases and 8 bases, there was a span of 18 bases. This CDR3 comprises 16 residues. Germline CDR1 is SGDLS and CDR2 is YYNGEE. A word on this clone: Its antigen is unidentified.

Produced via immunoSEQ multiplex PCR; TCRdb's table is partial and in-frame only. Here the sample spans several hundred clones, around 86% being singletons. The receptor was isolated from a human donor with HPV-associated anogenital cancer. This sample comprised tumor tissue, obtained from a patient who underwent chemoradiotherapy. The chain joins TRBV9 to TRBJ2-1; D is ambiguous. CDR3 nucleotide sequence: TGTGCCAGCAGCGTAGATGCCGGTCCCCCTGAGGATGAGCAGTTCTTC. As protein: CASSVDAGPPEDEQFF.